This T cell receptor (beta chain) appears in the sequencing data of a study of blood T cells in healthy people across ages. Combining a sample-barcoded 5' primer with a J-beta primer mix, a second PCR ran for roughly 6 to 11 cycles. TCRdb re-analysed the 5' RACE reads in MiXCR, keeping a single row per CDR3 protein. Altogether about 1.6 million distinct CDR3 sequences are present, around 36% being singletons, with the ten largest covering roughly 12%. Study-wide points: Long-lived donors had more naive CD4+ cells and higher diversity than aged donors.

There were healthy Caucasian individuals from Russia, aged roughly 6 to 100, serving as donors. The CDR3 has 11 residues. CDR1 and CDR2 from the germline V gene are MGHDK and SYGVNS. In regard to this clonotype: Its antigen is as yet unknown. This may arise from a read error, as a much more abundant clone is one base away.

The source material was blood. V is TRBV25-1 and J is TRBJ1-2; D not resolved. This clonotype was sampled from a woman in her 30s in good health. DNA for the CDR3: TGTGCCAGCACTAGCAACTATGGCTGCACCTTC. It specifies CASTSNYGCTF.